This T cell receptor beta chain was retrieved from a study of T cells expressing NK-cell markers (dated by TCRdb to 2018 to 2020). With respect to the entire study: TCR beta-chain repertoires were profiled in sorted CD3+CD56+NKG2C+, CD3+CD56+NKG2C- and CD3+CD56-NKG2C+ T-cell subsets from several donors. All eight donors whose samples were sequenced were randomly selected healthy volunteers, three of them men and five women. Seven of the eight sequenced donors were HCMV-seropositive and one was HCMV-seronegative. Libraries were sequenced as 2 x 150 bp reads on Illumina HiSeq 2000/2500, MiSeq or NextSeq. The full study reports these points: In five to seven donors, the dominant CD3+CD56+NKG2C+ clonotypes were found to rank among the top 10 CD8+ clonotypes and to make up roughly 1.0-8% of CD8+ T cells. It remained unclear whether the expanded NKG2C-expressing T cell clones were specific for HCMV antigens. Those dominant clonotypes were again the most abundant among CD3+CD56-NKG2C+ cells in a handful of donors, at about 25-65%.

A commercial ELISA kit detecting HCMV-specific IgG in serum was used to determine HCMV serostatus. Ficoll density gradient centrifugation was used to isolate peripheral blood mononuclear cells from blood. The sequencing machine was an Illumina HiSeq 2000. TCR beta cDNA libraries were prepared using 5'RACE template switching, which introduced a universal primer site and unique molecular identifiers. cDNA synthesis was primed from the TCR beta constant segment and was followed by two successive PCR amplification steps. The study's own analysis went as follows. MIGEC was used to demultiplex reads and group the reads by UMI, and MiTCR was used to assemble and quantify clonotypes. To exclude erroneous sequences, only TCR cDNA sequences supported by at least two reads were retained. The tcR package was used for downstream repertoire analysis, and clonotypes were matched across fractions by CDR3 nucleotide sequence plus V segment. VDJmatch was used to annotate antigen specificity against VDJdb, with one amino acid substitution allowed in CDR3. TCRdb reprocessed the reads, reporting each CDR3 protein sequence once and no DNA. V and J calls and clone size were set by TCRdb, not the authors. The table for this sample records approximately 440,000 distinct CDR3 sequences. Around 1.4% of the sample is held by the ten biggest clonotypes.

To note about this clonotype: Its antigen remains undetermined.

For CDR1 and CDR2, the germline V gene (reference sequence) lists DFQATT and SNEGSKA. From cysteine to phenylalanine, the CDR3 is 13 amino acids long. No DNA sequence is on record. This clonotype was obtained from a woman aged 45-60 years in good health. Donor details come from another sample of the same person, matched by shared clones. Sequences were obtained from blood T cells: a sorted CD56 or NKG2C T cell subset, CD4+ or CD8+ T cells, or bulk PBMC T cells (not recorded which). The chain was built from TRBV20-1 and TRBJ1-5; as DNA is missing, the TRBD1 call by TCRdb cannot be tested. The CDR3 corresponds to CSARQGNNQPQHF.